This T cell receptor (beta chain) was found in a study of T cells after yellow fever vaccination. Overall study: SMART-Seq v4 Ultra Low Input prepared libraries from low-cell fractions.

5'RACE template switching produced TCR cDNA carrying a universal primer site and UMIs. Via MiXCR, TCRdb re-called the 5' RACE reads, giving one row per CDR3 protein. The sample shows 300,000 to 400,000 distinct CDR3 sequences, around 3.9% of them seen only once. This CDR3 comprises 14 residues. With 6 bases removed from V and 4 bases from J, the gap between germline ends came to 16 bases. Germline loops: CDR1 MNHEY, CDR2 SVGEGT. The clonotype comes from a man aged 18 to 29 who received the YFV17D yellow fever vaccine. V and J are TRBV6-2 or TRBV6-3 and TRBJ2-7; either TRBD1 or TRBD2 may fit D (6 bases each). The sample in question was PBMCs, obtained 5 days after the yellow fever booster vaccination. CDR3 protein: CASSNNRRGYEQYF. The CDR3 region has the DNA TGTGCCAGCAGCAACAACAGGAGGGGGTACGAGCAGTACTTC.